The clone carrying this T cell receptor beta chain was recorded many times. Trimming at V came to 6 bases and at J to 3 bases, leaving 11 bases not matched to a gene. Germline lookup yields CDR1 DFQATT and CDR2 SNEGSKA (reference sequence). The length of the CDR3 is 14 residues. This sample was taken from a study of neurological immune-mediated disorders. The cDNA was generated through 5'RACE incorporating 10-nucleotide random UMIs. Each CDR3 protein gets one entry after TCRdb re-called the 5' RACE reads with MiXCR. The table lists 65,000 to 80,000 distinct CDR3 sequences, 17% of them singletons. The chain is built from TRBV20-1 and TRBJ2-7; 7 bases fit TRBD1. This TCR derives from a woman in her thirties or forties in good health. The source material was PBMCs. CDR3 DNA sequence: TGCAGTGCGACCCCTAGAGGGGGCCGCTACGAGCAGTACTTC. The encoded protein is CSATPRGGRYEQYF.